This is a list of T cell receptor beta chains from one sample in a study of identical twins. One entry per CDR3 protein results from TCRdb running MiXCR on the 5' RACE reads. Among a few hundred thousand distinct CDR3 sequences listed, about 13% were seen once. This sample was also put to use in a study of yellow fever vaccine responses in identical twins.

The sequencing sample was made of CD4+ T cells sorted from blood. Source of these receptors: a woman under 30 in good health. The CDR3 runs from the conserved cysteine through the conserved F or W. A D gene is named only where the DNA matches it firmly. Not every row has a clone size; where given, it reads once, few, many or a size class.

d_call	v_call	j_call	clone_size	cdr3_aa	cdr3_nt
TRBD2	TRBV2	TRBJ2-2	few	CASSERTSGRGVTGELFF	TGTGCCAGCAGTGAACGGACTAGCGGGAGGGGTGTCACCGGGGAGCTGTTTTTT
-	TRBV19	TRBJ2-5	-	CASAYGTHQETQYF	TGTGCCAGTGCGTATGGGACCCACCAAGAGACCCAGTACTTC
TRBD2	TRBV5-1	TRBJ2-5	-	CASTPSSGGAEETQYF	TGCGCCAGCACCCCCTCAAGCGGGGGGGCCGAAGAGACCCAGTACTTC
TRBD2	TRBV12-3/TRBV12-4	TRBJ2-5	many	CASSPQRGSATETQYF	TGTGCCAGCAGCCCGCAGCGGGGCTCAGCAACAGAGACCCAGTACTTC
TRBD1	TRBV20-1	TRBJ2-7	-	CSASYGTGGLSEQYF	TGCAGTGCTAGTTATGGCACAGGGGGATTAAGCGAGCAGTACTTC
-	TRBV12-3/TRBV12-4	TRBJ1-2	many	CASSAQGNYGYTF	TGTGCCAGCAGTGCTCAGGGGAACTATGGCTACACCTTC
-	TRBV6-2/TRBV6-3	TRBJ1-2	many	CASSSSMDGYTF	TGTGCCAGCAGTTCGAGCATGGACGGCTACACCTTC
TRBD2	TRBV12-3/TRBV12-4	TRBJ2-7	few	CASSSLAGGSGQYF	TGTGCCAGCAGTTCCCTAGCGGGGGGGTCGGGGCAGTACTTC
-	TRBV12-3/TRBV12-4	TRBJ2-1	many	CASSFNLGGVSYNEQFF	TGTGCCAGCAGTTTTAATTTAGGGGGGGTCTCCTACAATGAGCAGTTCTTC
-	TRBV18	TRBJ2-1	few	CASSPGRGPSEQFF	TGTGCCAGCTCACCTGGGAGAGGGCCAAGTGAGCAGTTCTTC
-	TRBV3-1	TRBJ1-6	-	CASKGSTYNSPLHF	TGTGCCAGCAAGGGTTCTACCTATAATTCACCCCTCCACTTT
-	TRBV5-1	TRBJ2-7	many	CASSATGPYEQYF	TGCGCCAGCAGCGCGACAGGACCTTACGAGCAGTACTTC
-	TRBV12-3/TRBV12-4	TRBJ2-5	many	CASRFRETQYF	TGTGCCAGCAGGTTCCGGGAGACCCAGTACTTC
-	TRBV2	TRBJ2-7	-	CASSEGGSLYEQYF	TGTGCCAGCAGTGAAGGAGGGAGCCTCTACGAGCAGTACTTC
TRBD1	TRBV19	TRBJ2-5	-	CASSNEGAKETQYF	TGTGCCAGTAGTAACGAGGGGGCTAAGGAGACCCAGTACTTC
TRBD1	TRBV2	TRBJ1-2	many	CASSAGQAIANYGYTF	TGTGCCAGCAGTGCGGGACAGGCGATAGCTAACTATGGCTACACCTTC
-	TRBV19	TRBJ2-1	-	CASSAPNDVVDEQFF	TGTGCCAGTAGTGCCCCGAATGACGTGGTTGATGAGCAGTTCTTC
TRBD2	TRBV7-9	TRBJ2-1	-	CASSSVGGGAVNEQFF	TGTGCCAGCAGCTCGGTGGGCGGGGGGGCCGTAAATGAGCAGTTCTTC
-	TRBV19	TRBJ1-5	-	CASSGEGNQPQHF	TGTGCCAGTAGTGGTGAAGGTAATCAGCCCCAGCATTTT
TRBD1	TRBV28	TRBJ2-7	-	CASSDPGTVSYEQYF	TGTGCCAGCAGTGATCCCGGGACAGTCTCCTACGAGCAGTACTTC
TRBD2	TRBV20-1	TRBJ2-1	-	CSAKSGSYEQFF	TGCAGTGCTAAAAGCGGGAGTTATGAGCAGTTCTTC